Shown below are 29 T cell receptor beta chains from a single sample sequenced in a study of T cells after yellow fever vaccination. TCRdb re-called the 5' RACE reads through MiXCR, storing one row per CDR3 protein. The data hold approximately 74,000 distinct CDR3 sequences, with around 6.2% observed a single time. This sample comprised CD4+ T cells sorted from PBMCs, obtained about 2 weeks after the first yellow fever vaccination. The origin of the receptors is a man aged 18 to 29 who received the YFV17D yellow fever vaccine.

This clonotype has a count of ten or more. The gene calls are TRBV12-3 or TRBV12-4 and TRBJ1-2, with D uncertain. The CDR3 has 13 amino acids. The V end lost 8 bases, the J end lost 7 bases, and 17 bases lay between the germline ends. Written as DNA, the CDR3 is TGTGCCAGCTCGGCAGGCTGGAGCGGTGGCTACACCTTC. Translation: CASSAGWSGGYTF.

There are many counts of this clonotype. The chain couples TRBV7-2 to TRBJ1-5; D might be TRBD1 (6 bases). Germline CDR1 SGHTA, CDR2 FQGNSA. The germline V and J ends were trimmed by 1 base and 7 bases, with 14 bases remaining between them. This CDR3 is 15 amino acids long. This chain's CDR3 is CASSLVVGGLQPQHF. The CDR3 DNA sequence: TGTGCCAGCAGCTTAGTGGTTGGGGGGCTCCAGCCCCAGCATTTT.

In its sample, this clonotype was seen a few times. Compared with germline, one end of the junction differs, possibly owing to a read error. The gene calls are TRBV6-2 or TRBV6-3 and TRBJ1-2; 10 bases fit TRBD1. CDR3 length: 16 amino acids. In germline, CDR1 is MNHEY, CDR2 SVGEGT. The chain's CDR3 is CASSYAGDRGNYGYTF. CDR3 coding DNA: TGTGCCAGCAGTTACGCCGGGGACAGGGGTAACTACGGCTACACCTTC.

In its sample, this clonotype was seen a few times. The DNA for the CDR3 is TGTGCCAGCTCACCAGCAACAGGGGTCTCTGGAAACACCATATATTTT. It specifies CASSPATGVSGNTIYF. The rearrangement joins TRBV18 to TRBJ1-3; 7 positions match TRBD1. V lost 2 bases and J lost 0; bases outside the gene matches: 4. This CDR3 has 16 amino acids. Per germline, CDR1 KGHSH and CDR2 LQKENI. Full variable domain (remainder filled in from reference TRBV18 and TRBJ1-3): NAGVMQNPRHLVRRRGQEARLRCSPMKGHSHVYWYRQLPEEGLKFMVYLQKENIIDESGMPKERFSAEFPKEGPSILRIQQVVRGDSAAYFCASSPATGVSGNTIYFGEGSWLTVV.

There are many counts of this clonotype. The V call is TRBV5-1, the J call TRBJ1-4; D is ambiguous. CDR3 size: 14 residues. Germline CDR1 and CDR2: SGHRS and YFSETQ. The germline V and J ends were trimmed by 5 bases and 13 bases, with 21 bases remaining between them. CDR3 nucleotide sequence: TGCGCCAGCAGAACCGGGCCAAGGGTAGGAGGACTGTTTTTT. Translation gives CASRTGPRVGGLFF. Based on the CDR3 plus reference TRBV5-1 and TRBJ1-4, the full variable domain is KAGVTQTPRYLIKTRGQQVTLSCSPISGHRSVSWYQQTPGQGLQFLFEYFSETQRNKGNFPGRFSGRQFSNSRSEMNVSTLELGDSALYLCASRTGPRVGGLFFGSGTQLSVL.

This clonotype was counted ten times or more. The rearrangement uses TRBV7-9 and TRBJ1-2, with 8 bases identical to TRBD1. Germline values: CDR1 SEHNR, CDR2 FQNEAQ (reference sequence). The J segment lost 4 bases and the V segment lost 5 bases, leaving 9 bases of the junction unmatched. This CDR3 spans 15 amino acids. CDR3 coding DNA: TGTGCCAGCAGCCCAGGACAGGGACTGGTCTATGGCTACACCTTC. This sequence encodes CASSPGQGLVYGYTF.

The sample holds many counts of this clonotype. The chain has TRBV4-2 and TRBJ2-1; TRBD2 is a possible D gene (5 bases). The V gene lost 0 bases and the J gene lost 4 bases, with 10 bases spanning the gap. The CDR3 extends over 15 amino acids. Germline loops: CDR1 LGHNA, CDR2 YNFKEQ. CDR3 protein: CASSQDIGVYNEQFF. The CDR3 DNA reads as TGTGCCAGCAGCCAAGATATCGGGGTATACAATGAGCAGTTCTTC.

In its sample, this clonotype was seen many times. The chain joins TRBV7-2 to TRBJ2-2; D perhaps matches TRBD1 (6 bases). Per the germline V gene, CDR1 is SGHTA and CDR2 is FQGNSA. V lost 6 bases, J lost 0 bases, and 11 bases lay in between. This CDR3 contains 15 residues. The chain's CDR3 is CASRRDTANTGELFF. The CDR3 nucleotides read TGTGCCAGCAGGAGGGACACAGCGAACACCGGGGAGCTGTTTTTT. The full variable domain, with the rest looked up from reference TRBV7-2 and TRBJ2-2, is GAGVSQSPSNKVTEKGKDVELRCDPISGHTALYWYRQSLGQGLEFLIYFQGNSAPDKSGLPSDRFSAERTGGSVSTLTIQRTQQEDSAVYLCASRRDTANTGELFFGEGSRLTVL.

This clonotype was seen repeatedly, ten times or more. CDR3 sequence: CSARKRQETQYF. CDR3 DNA sequence: TGCAGTGCTAGAAAGCGCCAAGAGACCCAGTACTTC. This chain connects TRBV20-1 to TRBJ2-5; D gene uncertain. This CDR3 is 12 amino acids long. V dropped 2 bases and J dropped 1 base, with 5 bases sitting between them. Per germline, CDR1 DFQATT and CDR2 SNEGSKA (reference sequence).

This clonotype was recorded at least ten times. The gene calls are TRBV12-3 or TRBV12-4 and TRBJ1-6, with TRBD1 matching over 9 bases. J lost 5 bases, V lost 5 bases, and 7 bases had no gene match. The CDR3 spans 16 residues. CDR3 bases: TGTGCCAGCAGTCCCCAGACAGGGGGGAATAATTCACCCCTCCACTTT. This sequence encodes CASSPQTGGNNSPLHF.

This clonotype was seen repeatedly, ten times or more. This chain links TRBV20-1 with TRBJ1-1; D is ambiguous. The CDR3 is made up of 13 amino acids. Germline V gives CDR1 DFQATT, CDR2 SNEGSKA (reference sequence). The CDR3 bases are TGCAGGACTCTTCGTGGAGAGGGCACTGAAGCTTTCTTT. It codes for CRTLRGEGTEAFF.

This clonotype showed up many times. The chain employs TRBV20-1 and TRBJ1-2; D is perhaps TRBD1 (6 bases). Germline lookup yields CDR1 DFQATT and CDR2 SNEGSKA (reference sequence). Trimming stripped 8 bases from V and 7 bases from J, with 20 bases between. The CDR3 is made up of 13 amino acids. CDR3 DNA sequence: TGCAGTACCTCTACAGGGTATTCTGGTGGCTACACCTTC. Its translation is CSTSTGYSGGYTF.

This clonotype came up many times. The rearrangement uses TRBV7-2 and TRBJ1-5; 8 bases align to TRBD1. V lost 6 bases, J lost 9 bases, and 10 bases stayed unmatched. Germline V gene sequence: CDR1 SGHTA, CDR2 FQGNSA. CDR3 length: 14 amino acids. The DNA for the CDR3 is TGTGCCAGCAGTCCTGGACAGGGCCAAGGGCCCCAGCATTTT. Protein product: CASSPGQGQGPQHF.

This clonotype was counted only a few times. The gene calls are TRBV20-1 and TRBJ2-3; 11 bases match TRBD1. Per the germline V gene, CDR1 is DFQATT and CDR2 is SNEGSKA (reference sequence). The V gene end was trimmed by 6 bases and the J gene end by 0 bases; junction bases not matched to a gene: 5. This CDR3 has 15 amino acids. Written as DNA, the CDR3 is TGCAGTGCGGGGACAGGGGGGCGAAGCACAGATACGCAGTATTTT. Translation: CSAGTGGRSTDTQYF.

This clonotype appeared many times. This chain connects TRBV7-8 to TRBJ1-4; 7 nucleotides line up with TRBD1. Germline V gene lookup returns CDR1 SGHVS and CDR2 FQNEAQ. V lost 6 bases and J lost 8; bases outside the gene matches: 12. The length of the CDR3 is 15 residues. The DNA of the CDR3 is TGTGCCAGCAGACAAGACAGGGTCTCTCGAGAAAAACTGTTTTTT. Translation: CASRQDRVSREKLFF.

This clonotype was detected ten times or more. The chain uses TRBV12-3 or TRBV12-4 and TRBJ2-1, with D unclear. This CDR3 region has 15 residues. Trimming shortened V by 0 bases and J by 4 bases, and 10 bases separated the two germline ends. The DNA of the CDR3 is TGTGCCAGCAGTTTAGCCCGACGACCATACAATGAGCAGTTCTTC. Amino acid sequence: CASSLARRPYNEQFF.

This clonotype was recorded many times. CDR3 sequence: CSAGGAGTGQPQHF. Here the CDR3 DNA reads TGCAGTGCTGGGGGTGCCGGGACGGGTCAGCCCCAGCATTTT. The chain couples TRBV20-1 to TRBJ1-5, with D perhaps TRBD1 (5 bases). The CDR3 covers 14 residues. From germline, CDR1 is DFQATT and CDR2 SNEGSKA (reference sequence). V was clipped by 5 bases and J by 6 bases, with 17 bases between them.

This clonotype was recorded many times. The CDR3 nucleotides are TGCAGTGTGGGCCGTAGGGGCACCTTC. It encodes CSVGRRGTF. V usage is TRBV20-1 and J usage is TRBJ1-2; maybe TRBD1 (5 bases). The germline V and J ends were trimmed by 7 bases and 13 bases, with 13 bases remaining between them. The CDR3 has 9 amino acids. CDR1 and CDR2 from the germline V gene are DFQATT and SNEGSKA (reference sequence).

This clonotype was recorded at least ten times. The J gene is TRBJ1-1, the V gene TRBV5-1; D perhaps matches TRBD1 (6 bases). CDR3 length equals 14 residues. Germline CDR1 reads SGHRS; CDR2 reads YFSETQ. V shed 1 base and J shed 4 bases, with 11 bases lying between them. CDR3 loop: CASSLIVGGTEAFF. CDR3 in DNA: TGCGCCAGCAGCTTGATCGTAGGGGGCACTGAAGCTTTCTTT.

This clonotype was detected many times. CDR3 sequence (DNA): TGTGCCAGCAGCGCCGACCTCGGCGGAGGCACAGATACGCAGTATTTT. Its translation: CASSADLGGGTDTQYF. The chain links TRBV7-3 to TRBJ2-3; D gene unclear. The germline gives CDR1 SGHTA, CDR2 FQGTGA. The CDR3 extends over 16 amino acids. V was cut by 5 bases and J by 1 base, with 16 bases left in between. Full variable domain (outside the CDR3, taken from reference TRBV7-3 and TRBJ2-3): GAGVSQTPSNKVTEKGKYVELRCDPISGHTALYWYRQSLGQGPEFLIYFQGTGAADDSGLPNDRFFAVRPEGSVSTLKIQRTERGDSAVYLCASSADLGGGTDTQYFGPGTRLTVL.

This clonotype was found many times. The chain carries TRBV11-1 and TRBJ2-1, with TRBD1 matching 9 bases. V was clipped by 2 bases and J by 8 bases; unmatched bases: 7. The length of the CDR3 is 15 residues. Per the germline V gene, CDR1 is SGHAT and CDR2 is FQDESV (reference sequence). The CDR3 nucleotides are TGTGCCAGCAGCTTATTTGGACAGGGGATACATGAGCAGTTCTTC. Protein sequence: CASSLFGQGIHEQFF.

This clonotype was counted at least ten times. The chain couples TRBV3-1 to TRBJ1-2, with a possible D match to TRBD1 (5 bases). The CDR3 has 16 amino acids. Trimming removed 4 bases from V and 0 bases from J, with 15 bases in between. From germline, CDR1 is LGHDT and CDR2 YNNKEL (reference sequence). The CDR3 reads CASSPPGLQANYGYTF. The DNA of the CDR3 is TGTGCCAGCAGCCCCCCGGGACTTCAAGCTAACTATGGCTACACCTTC.

Ten or more counts support this clonotype. V gene TRBV20-1 combines with J gene TRBJ1-5, with D perhaps TRBD1 (5 bases). Germline V lookup: CDR1 DFQATT, CDR2 SNEGSKA (reference sequence). With 2 bases removed from V and 4 bases from J, the gap between germline ends came to 12 bases. The CDR3 length is 14 residues. The CDR3 sequence: CSARQGDLNQPQHF. The CDR3 DNA follows: TGCAGTGCTAGACAGGGTGACCTAAATCAGCCCCAGCATTTT.

This clonotype was counted many times. The V gene is TRBV20-1, the J gene TRBJ2-3; 8 positions match TRBD2. The germline CDR1 and CDR2 sequences are DFQATT and SNEGSKA (reference sequence). Trimming took 5 bases from V and 0 from J; bases not matched to a gene: 10. This CDR3 contains 16 residues. The CDR3 protein is CSAEPQRGPSTDTQYF. DNA for the CDR3: TGCAGTGCTGAACCACAGCGGGGGCCTAGCACAGATACGCAGTATTTT.

At least ten counts were recorded for this clonotype. V usage is TRBV7-9 and J usage is TRBJ2-5, with 12 bases aligning to TRBD2. This CDR3 contains 17 residues. With 3 bases clipped from V and 3 bases from J, the junction kept 8 bases outside the gene matches. Germline-derived CDR1 and CDR2 are SEHNR and FQNEAQ (reference sequence). CDR3 nucleotide sequence: TGTGCCAGCAGCTTTGGGGGACTAGCGGGTAAAGAAGAGACCCAGTACTTC. It codes for CASSFGGLAGKEETQYF.

This clonotype was observed many times. V usage is TRBV3-1 and J usage is TRBJ2-2, with TRBD1 matching over 8 bases. V trimming: 4 bases; J trimming: 5 bases; junction bases outside the gene matches: 6. This CDR3 region has 15 residues. Germline V lookup: CDR1 LGHDT, CDR2 YNNKEL (reference sequence). CDR3 bases: TGTGCCAGCAGCCCCAGGGGGCCAGGGACCGGGGAGCTGTTTTTT. Translated: CASSPRGPGTGELFF. The complete variable domain, with remaining parts taken from reference TRBV3-1 and TRBJ2-2, reads DTAVSQTPKYLVTQMGNDKSIKCEQNLGHDTMYWYKQDSKKFLKIMFSYNNKELIINETVPNRFSPKSPDKAHLNLHINSLELGDSAVYFCASSPRGPGTGELFFGEGSRLTVL.

This chain uses TRBV7-9 with TRBJ1-2; tentatively, D is TRBD1 (5 bases). The CDR3 runs 14 residues. Germline V gene data show CDR1 as SEHNR and CDR2 as FQNEAQ (reference sequence). V shed 3 bases and J shed 7 bases, with 15 bases lying between them. The CDR3 coding sequence is TGTGCCAGCAGCTTCCCCTCAGGGAGTGGTGGCTACACCTTC. This gives the protein CASSFPSGSGGYTF.

Comments on this clonotype: It may be a read error: a sequence one base away is much more abundant. The V and J genes are TRBV20-1 and TRBJ2-2, with 8 positions matching TRBD2. This CDR3 is built from 14 residues. The germline CDR1 and CDR2 sequences are DFQATT and SNEGSKA (reference sequence). The CDR3 nucleotides are TGCTGTGCTAGTCCCAGCGGGGGATCCGGGGAGCTGTTTTTT. Protein product: CCASPSGGSGELFF.

There are many counts of this clonotype. The V gene is TRBV20-1, the J gene TRBJ2-5; 8 bases fit TRBD2. V was pared by 6 bases and J by 7 bases, with 13 bases of the junction left unmatched. The germline V gene encodes CDR1 DFQATT and CDR2 SNEGSKA (reference sequence). There are 14 residues in the CDR3. CDR3 sequence (DNA): TGCAGTGCAGACCTCGGCGGGGGGCGCTGGACCCAGTACTTC. Its translation: CSADLGGGRWTQYF.